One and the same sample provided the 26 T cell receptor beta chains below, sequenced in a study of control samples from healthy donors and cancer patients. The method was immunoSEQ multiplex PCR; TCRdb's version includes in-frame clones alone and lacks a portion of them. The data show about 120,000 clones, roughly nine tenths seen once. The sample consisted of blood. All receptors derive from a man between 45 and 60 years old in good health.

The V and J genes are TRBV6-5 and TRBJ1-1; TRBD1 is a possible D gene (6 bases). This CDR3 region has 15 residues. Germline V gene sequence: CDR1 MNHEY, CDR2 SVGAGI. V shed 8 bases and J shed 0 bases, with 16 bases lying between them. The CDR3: CASVGDIPMNTEAFF. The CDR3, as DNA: TGTGCCAGCGTTGGGGACATACCCATGAACACTGAAGCTTTCTTT.

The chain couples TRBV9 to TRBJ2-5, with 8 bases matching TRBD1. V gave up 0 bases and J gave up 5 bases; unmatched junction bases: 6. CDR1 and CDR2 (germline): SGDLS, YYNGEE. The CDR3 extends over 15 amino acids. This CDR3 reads CASSVAAGGTETQYF. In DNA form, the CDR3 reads TGTGCCAGCAGCGTAGCGGCAGGGGGCACGGAGACCCAGTACTTC.

CDR3 region: CASSLVDVGEQFF. The CDR3 nucleotides read TGTGCCAGCAGCTTAGTTGACGTCGGCGAGCAGTTCTTC. The chain employs TRBV7-2 and TRBJ2-1; no clear D. The CDR3 covers 13 residues. V was cut by 1 base and J by 10 bases, with 11 bases left in between. CDR1 and CDR2 (germline): SGHTA, FQGNSA. The full variable domain, in which reference TRBV7-2 and TRBJ2-1 provide the parts outside the CDR3, is GAGVSQSPSNKVTEKGKDVELRCDPISGHTALYWYRQSLGQGLEFLIYFQGNSAPDKSGLPSDRFSAERTGGSVSTLTIQRTQQEDSAVYLCASSLVDVGEQFFGPGTRLTVL.

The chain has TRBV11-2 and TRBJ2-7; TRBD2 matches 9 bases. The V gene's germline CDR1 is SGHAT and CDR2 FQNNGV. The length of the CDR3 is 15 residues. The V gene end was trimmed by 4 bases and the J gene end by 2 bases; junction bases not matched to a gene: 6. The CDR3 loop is CASSSQRGVTYEQYF. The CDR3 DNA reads TGTGCCAGCAGCTCACAGCGGGGGGTTACCTACGAGCAGTACTTC.

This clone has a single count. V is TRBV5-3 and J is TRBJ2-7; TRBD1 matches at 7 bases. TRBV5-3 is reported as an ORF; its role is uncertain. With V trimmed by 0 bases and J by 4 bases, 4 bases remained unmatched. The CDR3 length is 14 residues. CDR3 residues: CARSLDRGRYEQYF. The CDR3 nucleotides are TGTGCCAGAAGCTTGGATAGGGGGCGGTACGAGCAGTACTTC.

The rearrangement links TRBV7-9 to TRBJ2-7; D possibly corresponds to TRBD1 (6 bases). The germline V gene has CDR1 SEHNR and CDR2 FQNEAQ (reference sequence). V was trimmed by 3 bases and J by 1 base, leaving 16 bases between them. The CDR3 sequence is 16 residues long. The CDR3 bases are TGTGCCAGCAGCTTGATTCGGTACAGGGAGTCCTACGAGCAGTACTTC. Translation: CASSLIRYRESYEQYF.

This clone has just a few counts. CDR3 bases: TGTGCCAGTAGTACCGGGACAGTCCCTCAGCCCCAGCATTTT. This gives the protein CASSTGTVPQPQHF. The chain employs TRBV19 and TRBJ1-5; 7 bases are a match to TRBD1. V dropped 4 bases and J dropped 6; count of bases not matched to a gene: 6. The CDR3 totals 14 residues. Germline CDR1 LNHDA, CDR2 SQIVND (reference sequence).

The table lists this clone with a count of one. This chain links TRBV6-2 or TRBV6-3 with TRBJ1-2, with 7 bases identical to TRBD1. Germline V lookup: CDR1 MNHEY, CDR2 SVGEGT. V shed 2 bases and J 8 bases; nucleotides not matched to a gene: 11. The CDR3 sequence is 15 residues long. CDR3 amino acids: CASSYAPDRVGGYTF. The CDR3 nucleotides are TGTGCCAGCAGTTACGCCCCCGACAGGGTTGGGGGCTACACCTTC.

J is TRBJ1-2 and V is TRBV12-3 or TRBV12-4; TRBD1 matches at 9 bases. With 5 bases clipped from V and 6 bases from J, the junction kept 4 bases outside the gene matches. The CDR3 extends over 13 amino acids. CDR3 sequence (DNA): TGTGCCAGCAGTCGGGGACAGGGTCATGGCTACACCTTC. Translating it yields CASSRGQGHGYTF.

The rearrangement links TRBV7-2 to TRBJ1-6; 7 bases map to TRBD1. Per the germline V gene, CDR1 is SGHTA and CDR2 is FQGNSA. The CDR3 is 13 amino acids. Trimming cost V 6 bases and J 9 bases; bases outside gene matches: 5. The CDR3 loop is CASSSDRVSPLHF. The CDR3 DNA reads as TGTGCCAGCAGTTCCGACAGGGTTTCACCCCTCCACTTT.

This chain's CDR3 is CASSSLGGYRNEAYEQYF. The CDR3 nucleotides are TGTGCCAGCAGCTCGTTAGGGGGTTACAGGAATGAGGCCTACGAGCAGTACTTC. J is TRBJ2-7 and V is TRBV7-8; TRBD1 is a possible D gene (6 bases). V shed 4 bases and J shed 2 bases, with 24 bases lying between them. CDR1 SGHVS and CDR2 FQNEAQ come from the germline V gene. CDR3 length: 18 residues.

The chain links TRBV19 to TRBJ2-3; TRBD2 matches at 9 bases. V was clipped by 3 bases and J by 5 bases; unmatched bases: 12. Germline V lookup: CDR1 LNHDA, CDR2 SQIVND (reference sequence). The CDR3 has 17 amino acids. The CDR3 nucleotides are TGTGCCAGTAGTATTGAATCAGCTAGCGGGGCAGAAGATACGCAGTATTTT. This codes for CASSIESASGAEDTQYF.

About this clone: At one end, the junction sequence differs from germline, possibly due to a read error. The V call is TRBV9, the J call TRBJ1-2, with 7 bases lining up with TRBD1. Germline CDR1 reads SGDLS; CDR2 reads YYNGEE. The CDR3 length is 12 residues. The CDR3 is CASSPHGDSVFF. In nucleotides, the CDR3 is TGTGCCAGCAGCCCCCACGGGGACAGTGTGTTCTTC. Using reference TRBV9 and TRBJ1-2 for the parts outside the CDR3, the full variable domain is DSGVTQTPKHLITATGQRVTLRCSPRSGDLSVYWYQQSLDQGLQFLIQYYNGEERAKGNILERFSAQQFPDLHSELNLSSLELGDSALYFCASSPHGDSVFFGSGTRLTVV.

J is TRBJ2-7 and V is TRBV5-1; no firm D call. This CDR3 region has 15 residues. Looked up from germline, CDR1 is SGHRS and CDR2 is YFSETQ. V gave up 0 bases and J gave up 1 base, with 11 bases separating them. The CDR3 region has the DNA TGCGCCAGCAGCTTGGACAGTCTTCCTTCCTACGAGCAGTACTTC. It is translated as CASSLDSLPSYEQYF. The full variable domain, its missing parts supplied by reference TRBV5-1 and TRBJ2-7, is KAGVTQTPRYLIKTRGQQVTLSCSPISGHRSVSWYQQTPGQGLQFLFEYFSETQRNKGNFPGRFSGRQFSNSRSEMNVSTLELGDSALYLCASSLDSLPSYEQYFGPGTRLTVT.

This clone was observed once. CDR3 in amino acids: CASSQAGRITEAFF. CDR3 DNA sequence: TGCGCCAGCAGCCAGGCGGGACGGATCACTGAAGCTTTCTTT. V gene TRBV4-3 combines with J gene TRBJ1-1; TRBD1 might be the D (5 bases). The germline V gene encodes CDR1 LGHNA and CDR2 YSLEER. The V and J ends lost 3 bases and 4 bases respectively, with 12 bases between them. The CDR3 totals 14 residues.

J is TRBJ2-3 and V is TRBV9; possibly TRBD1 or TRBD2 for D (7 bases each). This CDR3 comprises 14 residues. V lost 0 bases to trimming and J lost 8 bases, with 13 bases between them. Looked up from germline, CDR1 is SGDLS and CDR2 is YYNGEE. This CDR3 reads CASSVGQGGVTQYF. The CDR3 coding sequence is TGTGCCAGCAGCGTAGGACAGGGAGGGGTTACGCAGTATTTT.

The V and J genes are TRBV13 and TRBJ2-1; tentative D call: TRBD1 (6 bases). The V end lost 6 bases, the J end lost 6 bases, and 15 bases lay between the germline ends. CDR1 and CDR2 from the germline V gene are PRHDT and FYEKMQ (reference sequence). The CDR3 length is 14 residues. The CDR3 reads CASRGGAVGNEQFF. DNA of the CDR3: TGTGCCAGCAGAGGGGGAGCGGTTGGCAATGAGCAGTTCTTC.

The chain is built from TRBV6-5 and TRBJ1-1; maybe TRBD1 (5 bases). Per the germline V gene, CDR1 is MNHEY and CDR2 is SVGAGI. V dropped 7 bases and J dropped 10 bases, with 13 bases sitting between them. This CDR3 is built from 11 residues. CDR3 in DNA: TGTGCCAGCACGGGGGAGCGGGGAGCTTTCTTT. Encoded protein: CASTGERGAFF.

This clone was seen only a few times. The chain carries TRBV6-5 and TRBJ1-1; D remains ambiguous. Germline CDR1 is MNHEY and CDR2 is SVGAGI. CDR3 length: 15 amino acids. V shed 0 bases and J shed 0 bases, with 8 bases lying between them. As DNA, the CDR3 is TGTGCCAGCAGTTACTCTTACACCTTGAACACTGAAGCTTTCTTT. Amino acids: CASSYSYTLNTEAFF.

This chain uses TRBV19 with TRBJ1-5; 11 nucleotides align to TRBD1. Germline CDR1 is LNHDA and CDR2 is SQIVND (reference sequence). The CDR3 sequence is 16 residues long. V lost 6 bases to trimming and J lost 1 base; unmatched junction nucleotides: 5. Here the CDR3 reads CASRPGQGESNQPQHF. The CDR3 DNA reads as TGTGCCAGTAGGCCGGGACAGGGGGAAAGCAATCAGCCCCAGCATTTT.

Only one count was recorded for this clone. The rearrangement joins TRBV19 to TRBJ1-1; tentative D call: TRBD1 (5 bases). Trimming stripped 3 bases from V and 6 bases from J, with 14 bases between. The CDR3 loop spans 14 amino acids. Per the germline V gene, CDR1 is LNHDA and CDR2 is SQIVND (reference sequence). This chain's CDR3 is CASSIWQGEAEAFF. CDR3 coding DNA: TGTGCCAGTAGTATCTGGCAGGGAGAGGCTGAAGCTTTCTTT.

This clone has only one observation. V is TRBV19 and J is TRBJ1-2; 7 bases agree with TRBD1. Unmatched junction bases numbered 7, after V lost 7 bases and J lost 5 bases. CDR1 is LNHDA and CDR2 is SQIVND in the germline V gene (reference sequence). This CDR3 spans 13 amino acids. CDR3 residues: CASTEGALYGYTF. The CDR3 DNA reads TGTGCCAGTACGGAGGGGGCTCTTTATGGCTACACCTTC.

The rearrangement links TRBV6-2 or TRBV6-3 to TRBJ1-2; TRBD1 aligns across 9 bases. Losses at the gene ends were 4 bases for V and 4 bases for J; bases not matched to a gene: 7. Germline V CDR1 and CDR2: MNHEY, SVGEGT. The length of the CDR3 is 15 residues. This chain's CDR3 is CASSSSGTGIYGYTF. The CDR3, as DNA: TGTGCCAGCAGTTCCTCCGGGACAGGGATCTATGGCTACACCTTC.

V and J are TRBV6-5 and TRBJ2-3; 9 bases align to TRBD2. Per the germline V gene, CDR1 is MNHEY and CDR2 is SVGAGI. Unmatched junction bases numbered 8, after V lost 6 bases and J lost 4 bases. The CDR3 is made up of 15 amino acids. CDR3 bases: TGTGCCAGCAGAGACGGCCTAGCGGGGCCAGATACGCAGTATTTT. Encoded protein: CASRDGLAGPDTQYF.

This CDR3 is CASSLGGGGSEAFF. CDR3 bases: TGTGCCAGCAGTTTAGGGGGGGGAGGGTCTGAAGCTTTCTTT. The J gene is TRBJ1-1, the V gene TRBV27; possible D gene TRBD1, 5 bases. The germline V and J ends were trimmed by 2 bases and 6 bases, with 13 bases remaining between them. The CDR3 runs to 14 residues. Germline assignment: CDR1 MNHEY and CDR2 SMNVEV (reference sequence).

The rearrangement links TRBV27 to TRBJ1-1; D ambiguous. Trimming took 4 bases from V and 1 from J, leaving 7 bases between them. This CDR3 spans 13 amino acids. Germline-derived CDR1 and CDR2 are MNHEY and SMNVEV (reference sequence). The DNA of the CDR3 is TGTGCCAGCAGTTATAGCGAGAACACTGAAGCTTTCTTT. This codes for CASSYSENTEAFF.